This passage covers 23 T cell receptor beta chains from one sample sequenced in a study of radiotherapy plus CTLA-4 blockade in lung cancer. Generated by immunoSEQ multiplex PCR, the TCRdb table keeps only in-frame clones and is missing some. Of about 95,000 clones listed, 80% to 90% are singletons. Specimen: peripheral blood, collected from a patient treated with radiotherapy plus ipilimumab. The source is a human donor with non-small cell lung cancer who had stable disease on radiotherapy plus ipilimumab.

The CDR3 sequence is CASSGRDSNQPQHF. CDR3 DNA: TGTGCCAGCAGCGGACGGGATAGCAATCAGCCCCAGCATTTT. The rearrangement links TRBV7-9 to TRBJ1-5; D gene ambiguous. Per germline, CDR1 SEHNR and CDR2 FQNEAQ (reference sequence). V gave up 5 bases and J gave up 0 bases, with 8 bases separating them. The CDR3 runs 14 residues.

CDR3 amino acids: CASSLGLGSIETQYF. Written as DNA, the CDR3 is TGTGCCAGCAGCTTGGGGCTGGGGTCGATAGAGACCCAGTACTTC. The chain carries TRBV5-4 and TRBJ2-5; D is uncertain. The CDR3 loop spans 15 amino acids. CDR1 and CDR2 from the germline V gene are SGHNT and YYREEE (reference sequence). The germline V and J ends were trimmed by 0 bases and 4 bases, with 13 bases remaining between them.

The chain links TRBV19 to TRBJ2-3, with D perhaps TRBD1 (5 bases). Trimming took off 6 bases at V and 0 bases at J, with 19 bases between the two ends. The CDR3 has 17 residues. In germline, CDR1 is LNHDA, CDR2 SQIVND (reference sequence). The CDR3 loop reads CASSRLPQGSSTDTQYF. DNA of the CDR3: TGTGCCAGTAGCCGCTTACCTCAGGGATCTAGCACAGATACGCAGTATTTT.

The CDR3 coding sequence is TGTGCCAGCAGTGATTCAGGGGGCCATCAGCCCCAGCATTTT. Amino acid sequence: CASSDSGGHQPQHF. This chain connects TRBV9 to TRBJ1-5, with 8 bases aligning to TRBD1. The CDR3 runs to 14 residues. Per germline, CDR1 SGDLS and CDR2 YYNGEE. V shed 5 bases and J 5 bases; nucleotides not matched to a gene: 6.

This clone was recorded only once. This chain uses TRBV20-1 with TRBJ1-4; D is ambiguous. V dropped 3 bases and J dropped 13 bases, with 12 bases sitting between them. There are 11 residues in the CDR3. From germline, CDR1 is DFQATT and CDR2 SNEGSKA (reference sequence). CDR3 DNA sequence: TGCAGTGCTAGCTCGGGGAGCAGACTGTTTTTT. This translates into CSASSGSRLFF.

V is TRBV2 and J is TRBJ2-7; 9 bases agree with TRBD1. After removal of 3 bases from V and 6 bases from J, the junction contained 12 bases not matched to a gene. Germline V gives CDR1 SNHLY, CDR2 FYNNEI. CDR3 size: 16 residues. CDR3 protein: CASSERLGTGLPEQYF. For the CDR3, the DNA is TGTGCCAGCAGTGAGCGGTTAGGGACAGGGCTCCCCGAGCAGTACTTC.

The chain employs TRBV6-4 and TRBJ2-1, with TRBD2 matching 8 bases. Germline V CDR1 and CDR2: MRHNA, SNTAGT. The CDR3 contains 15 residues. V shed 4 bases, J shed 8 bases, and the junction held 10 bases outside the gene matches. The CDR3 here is CASSGSAGGIDEQFF. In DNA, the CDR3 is TGTGCCAGCAGTGGCTCGGCGGGAGGTATCGATGAGCAGTTCTTC.

CDR3 sequence: CASSPRVGVAEKLFF. In DNA, the CDR3 is TGTGCCAGCAGCCCCAGGGTAGGGGTGGCGGAAAAACTGTTTTTT. The chain recombines TRBV7-9 with TRBJ1-4; TRBD1 is a possible D gene (5 bases). V was cut by 5 bases and J by 8 bases, with 18 bases left in between. The germline CDR1 and CDR2 sequences are SEHNR and FQNEAQ (reference sequence). The CDR3 spans 15 residues.

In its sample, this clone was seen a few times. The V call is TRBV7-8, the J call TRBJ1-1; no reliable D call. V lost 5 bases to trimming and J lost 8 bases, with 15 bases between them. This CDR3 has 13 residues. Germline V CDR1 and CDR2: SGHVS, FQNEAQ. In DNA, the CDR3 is TGTGCCAGCAGCCCCCGGGCCGCGGTGGAAGCTTTCTTT. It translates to CASSPRAAVEAFF.

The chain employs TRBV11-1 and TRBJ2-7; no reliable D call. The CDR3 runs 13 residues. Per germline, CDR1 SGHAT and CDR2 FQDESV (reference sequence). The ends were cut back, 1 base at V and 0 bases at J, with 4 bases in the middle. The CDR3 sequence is CASSLGISYEQYF. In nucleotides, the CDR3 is TGTGCCAGCAGCTTAGGTATCTCCTACGAGCAGTACTTC. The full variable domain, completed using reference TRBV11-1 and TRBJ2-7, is EAEVAQSPRYKITEKSQAVAFWCDPISGHATLYWYRQILGQGPELLVQFQDESVVDDSQLPKDRFSAERLKGVDSTLKIQPAELGDSAMYLCASSLGISYEQYFGPGTRLTVT.

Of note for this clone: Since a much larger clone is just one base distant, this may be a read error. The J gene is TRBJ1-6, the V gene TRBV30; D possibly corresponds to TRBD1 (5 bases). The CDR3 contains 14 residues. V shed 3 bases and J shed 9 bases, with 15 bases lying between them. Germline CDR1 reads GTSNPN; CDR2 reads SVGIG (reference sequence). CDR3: CAWRYGREGSPLHF. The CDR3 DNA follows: TGTGCCTGGAGATATGGCAGGGAAGGTTCACCCCTCCACTTT.

The CDR3 DNA sequence: TGTGCCAGCAGCCCGGCCCGGGGGGCAGCCTACAATGAGCAGTTCTTC. Encoded protein: CASSPARGAAYNEQFF. The chain recombines TRBV14 with TRBJ2-1, with a weak D call TRBD2 (7 bases). Germline loops: CDR1 SGHDN, CDR2 FVKESK. The CDR3 consists of 16 residues. V shed 4 bases and J shed 2 bases, with 15 bases lying between them.

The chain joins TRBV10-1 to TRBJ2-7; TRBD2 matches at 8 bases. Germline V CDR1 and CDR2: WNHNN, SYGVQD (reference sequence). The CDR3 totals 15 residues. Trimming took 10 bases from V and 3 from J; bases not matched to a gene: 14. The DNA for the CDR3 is TGCGCCAACTACTATGGGCGGGGGGAAAACTACGAGCAGTACTTC. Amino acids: CANYYGRGENYEQYF.

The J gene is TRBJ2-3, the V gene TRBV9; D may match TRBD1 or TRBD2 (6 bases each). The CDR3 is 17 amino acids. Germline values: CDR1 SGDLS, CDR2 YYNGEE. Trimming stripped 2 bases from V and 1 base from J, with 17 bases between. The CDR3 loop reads CASSVRTGRTGTDTQYF. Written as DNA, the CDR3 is TGTGCCAGCAGCGTTAGAACGGGGAGGACAGGCACAGATACGCAGTATTTT. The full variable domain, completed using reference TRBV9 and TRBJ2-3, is DSGVTQTPKHLITATGQRVTLRCSPRSGDLSVYWYQQSLDQGLQFLIQYYNGEERAKGNILERFSAQQFPDLHSELNLSSLELGDSALYFCASSVRTGRTGTDTQYFGPGTRLTVL.

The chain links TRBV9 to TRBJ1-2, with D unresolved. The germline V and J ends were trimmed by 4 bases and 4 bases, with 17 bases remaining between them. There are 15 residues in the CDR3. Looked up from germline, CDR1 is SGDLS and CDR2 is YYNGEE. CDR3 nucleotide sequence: TGTGCCAGCAGCAACCCTCAGCTGCCGGGCTATGGCTACACCTTC. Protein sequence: CASSNPQLPGYGYTF.

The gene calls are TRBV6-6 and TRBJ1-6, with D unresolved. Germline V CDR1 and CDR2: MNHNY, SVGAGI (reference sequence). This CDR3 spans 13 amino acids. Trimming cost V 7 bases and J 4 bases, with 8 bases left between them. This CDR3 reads CASMSAYNSPLHF. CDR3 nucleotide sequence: TGTGCCAGCATGTCCGCTTATAATTCACCCCTCCACTTT.

The CDR3 sequence: CASSSWQLAGGPGELFF. The CDR3 DNA reads as TGTGCCAGCAGTTCTTGGCAACTAGCGGGGGGGCCCGGGGAGCTGTTTTTT. This chain links TRBV28 with TRBJ2-2, with TRBD2 identical over 13 bases. Germline V gene lookup returns CDR1 MDHEN and CDR2 SYDVKM. With 4 bases clipped from V and 6 bases from J, the junction kept 8 bases outside the gene matches. This CDR3 has 17 amino acids.

CDR3: CASSHRDGRNEQYF. CDR3 coding DNA: TGTGCCAGTAGTCACCGGGACGGTAGGAACGAGCAGTACTTC. V gene TRBV19 combines with J gene TRBJ2-7; D possibly matches TRBD1 or TRBD2 (5 bases each). The germline V gene has CDR1 LNHDA and CDR2 SQIVND (reference sequence). The germline V and J ends were trimmed by 5 bases and 5 bases, with 16 bases remaining between them. This CDR3 is built from 14 residues.

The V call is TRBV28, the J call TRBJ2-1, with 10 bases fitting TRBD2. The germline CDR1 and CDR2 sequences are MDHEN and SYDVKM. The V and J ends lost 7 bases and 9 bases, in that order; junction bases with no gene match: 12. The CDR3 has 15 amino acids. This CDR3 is CASISSGRLFGEQFF. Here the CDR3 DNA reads TGTGCCAGCATCAGTAGCGGGAGGCTTTTCGGTGAGCAGTTCTTC.

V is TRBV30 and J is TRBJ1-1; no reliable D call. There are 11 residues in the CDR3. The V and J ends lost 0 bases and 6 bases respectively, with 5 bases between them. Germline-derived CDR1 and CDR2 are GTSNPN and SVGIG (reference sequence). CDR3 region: CAWSVPAEAFF. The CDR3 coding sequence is TGTGCCTGGAGTGTTCCCGCTGAAGCTTTCTTT.

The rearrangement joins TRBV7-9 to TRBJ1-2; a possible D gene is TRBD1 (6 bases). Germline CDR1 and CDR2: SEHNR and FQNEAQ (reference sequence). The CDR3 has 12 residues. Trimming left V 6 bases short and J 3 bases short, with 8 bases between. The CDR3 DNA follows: TGTGCCAGCAGTTCAGGGGACTATGGCTACACCTTC. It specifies CASSSGDYGYTF. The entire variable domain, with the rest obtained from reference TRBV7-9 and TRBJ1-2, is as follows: DTGVSQNPRHKITKRGQNVTFRCDPISEHNRLYWYRQTLGQGPEFLTYFQNEAQLEKSRLLSDRFSAERPKGSFSTLEIQRTEQGDSAMYLCASSSGDYGYTFGSGTRLTVV.

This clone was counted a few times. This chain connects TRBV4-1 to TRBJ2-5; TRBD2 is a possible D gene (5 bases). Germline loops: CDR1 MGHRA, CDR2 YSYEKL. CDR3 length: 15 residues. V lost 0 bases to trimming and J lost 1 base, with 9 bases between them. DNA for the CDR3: TGCGCCAGCAGCCAAGATCCCCTAGCCCAAGAGACCCAGTACTTC. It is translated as CASSQDPLAQETQYF.

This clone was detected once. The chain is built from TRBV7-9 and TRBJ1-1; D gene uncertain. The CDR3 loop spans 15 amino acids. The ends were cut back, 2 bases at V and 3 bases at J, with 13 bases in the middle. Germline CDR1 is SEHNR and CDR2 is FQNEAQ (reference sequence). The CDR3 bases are TGTGCCAGCAGCTTACATGGCAGATTTGACACTGAAGCTTTCTTT. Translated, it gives CASSLHGRFDTEAFF.